This T cell receptor (beta chain) was captured by sequencing in a study of blood T cell repertoires in COVID-19. Study context: From the United States, Italy and Spain came samples of acute and convalescent COVID-19. PBMCs, B-cell-depleted T cells, or T cells were the source of the cDNA or gDNA that made up the material.

There are a few counts of this clone. Per the authors' pipeline: By means of reference gene primer amplification, nucleated cell counts were estimated. The table came from immunoSEQ multiplex PCR; TCRdb's copy has only in-frame clones and leaves some out. From that table come the V and J calls and clone size; the DNA was used to work out D and trimming. The sample carries 130,000 to 150,000 clones, less than 85% recorded once. This CDR3 region has 15 residues. CDR1 and CDR2 from the germline V gene are SGDLS and YYNGEE. Deletions cut 0 bases from V and 5 bases from J, with 12 bases between. The sequenced sample was peripheral blood. This TCR derives from a human donor in a cohort sampled during active COVID-19. The chain couples TRBV9 to TRBJ2-1; D is uncertain. The chain's CDR3 is CASSVGGDSNNEQFF. DNA of the CDR3: TGTGCCAGCAGCGTAGGCGGAGACTCGAACAATGAGCAGTTCTTC.